This T cell receptor (beta chain) was captured by sequencing in a study of cytotoxic CD8 clonotypes in ibrutinib-treated CLL. Study results and caveats: Before falling back toward baseline at progression, clonality had risen at the time of ibrutinib response. Exceeding age-matched healthy donors, baseline clonality also tracked the counts of circulating CD8+ T cells. The study found public clonotypes uncommon, contracting or stable on treatment.

V trimming: 0 bases; J trimming: 3 bases; junction bases outside the gene matches: 13. Germline V CDR1 and CDR2: SQVTM, ANQGSEA. This CDR3 comprises 17 residues. On this clone itself: The antigen is not known.

Clones were read by immunoSEQ multiplex PCR, and TCRdb kept only the in-frame ones, dropping some. Of 160,000 or so clones listed, around nine tenths are singletons. The sample in question was PBMCs, obtained at disease progression, from a patient treated with ibrutinib. The clonotype originates from a human donor with chronic lymphocytic leukemia. The genes are TRBV29-1 and TRBJ1-2; 7 bases agree with TRBD1. CDR3 DNA sequence: TGCAGCGTTGAAGATCTGGCTCGACAGGGTTATGACTATGGCTACACCTTC. It codes for CSVEDLARQGYDYGYTF.